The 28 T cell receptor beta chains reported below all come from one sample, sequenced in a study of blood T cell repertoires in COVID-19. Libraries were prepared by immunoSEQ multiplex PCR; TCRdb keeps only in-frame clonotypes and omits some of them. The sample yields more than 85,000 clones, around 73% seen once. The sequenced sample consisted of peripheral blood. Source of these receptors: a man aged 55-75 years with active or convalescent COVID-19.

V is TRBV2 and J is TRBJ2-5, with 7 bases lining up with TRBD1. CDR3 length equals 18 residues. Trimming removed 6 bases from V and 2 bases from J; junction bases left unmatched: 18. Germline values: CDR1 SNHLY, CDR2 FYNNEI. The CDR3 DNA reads TGTGCCAGCAGCGGCCAGACAGGGTCGAGTTCGAATCAAGAGACCCAGTACTTC. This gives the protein CASSGQTGSSSNQETQYF.

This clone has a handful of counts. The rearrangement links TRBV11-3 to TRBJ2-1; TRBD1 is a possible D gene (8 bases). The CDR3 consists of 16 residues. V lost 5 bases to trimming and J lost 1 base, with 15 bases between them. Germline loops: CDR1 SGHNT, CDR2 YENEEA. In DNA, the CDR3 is TGTGCCAGCAGCCCCCACAGGGGGGGTTCCTACAATGAGCAGTTCTTC. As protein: CASSPHRGGSYNEQFF.

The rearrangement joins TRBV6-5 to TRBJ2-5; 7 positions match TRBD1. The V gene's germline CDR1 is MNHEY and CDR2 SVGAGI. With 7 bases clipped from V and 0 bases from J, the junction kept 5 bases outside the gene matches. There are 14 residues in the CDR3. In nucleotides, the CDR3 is TGTGCCAGCAAGCAGGGGGTATACCAAGAGACCCAGTACTTC. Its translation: CASKQGVYQETQYF.

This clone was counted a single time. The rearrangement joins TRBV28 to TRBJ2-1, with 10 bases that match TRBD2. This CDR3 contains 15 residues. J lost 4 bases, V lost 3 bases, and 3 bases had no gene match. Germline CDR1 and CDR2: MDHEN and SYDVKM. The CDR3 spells CASSFALAGYNEQFF. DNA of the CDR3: TGTGCCAGCAGTTTTGCACTAGCGGGGTACAATGAGCAGTTCTTC. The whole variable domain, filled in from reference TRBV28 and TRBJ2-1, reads DVKVTQSSRYLVKRTGEKVFLECVQDMDHENMFWYRQDPGLGLRLIYFSYDVKMKEKGDIPEGYSVSREKKERFSLILESASTNQTSMYLCASSFALAGYNEQFFGPGTRLTVL.

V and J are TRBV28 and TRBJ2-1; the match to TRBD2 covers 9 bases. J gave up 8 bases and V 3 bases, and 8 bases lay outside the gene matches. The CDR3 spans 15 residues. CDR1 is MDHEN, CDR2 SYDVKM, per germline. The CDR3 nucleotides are TGTGCCAGCAGTTTGGGACTAGCAGTAGAGTATGAGCAGTTCTTC. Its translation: CASSLGLAVEYEQFF.

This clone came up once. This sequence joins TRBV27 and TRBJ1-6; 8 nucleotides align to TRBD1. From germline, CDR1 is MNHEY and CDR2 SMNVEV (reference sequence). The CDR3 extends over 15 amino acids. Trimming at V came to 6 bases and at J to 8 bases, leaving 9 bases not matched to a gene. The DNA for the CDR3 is TGTGCCAGCAGATCCCAGGGGGCGCAGGATTCACCCCTCCACTTT. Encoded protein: CASRSQGAQDSPLHF.

Written as DNA, the CDR3 is TGTGCCAGCAGTCTCAGCGGGCTCTACTACAATGAGCAGTTCTTC. It specifies CASSLSGLYYNEQFF. The chain combines TRBV28 with TRBJ2-1, with TRBD2 as a possible D gene (6 bases). Trimming cost V 5 bases and J 3 bases, with 14 bases left between them. CDR1 is MDHEN, CDR2 SYDVKM, per germline. CDR3 size: 15 residues. The entire variable domain, with the rest obtained from reference TRBV28 and TRBJ2-1, is as follows: DVKVTQSSRYLVKRTGEKVFLECVQDMDHENMFWYRQDPGLGLRLIYFSYDVKMKEKGDIPEGYSVSREKKERFSLILESASTNQTSMYLCASSLSGLYYNEQFFGPGTRLTVL.

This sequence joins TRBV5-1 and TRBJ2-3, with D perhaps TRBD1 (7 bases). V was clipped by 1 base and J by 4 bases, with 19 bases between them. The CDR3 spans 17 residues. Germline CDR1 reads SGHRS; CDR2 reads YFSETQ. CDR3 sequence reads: CASSLRGGGGISDTQYF. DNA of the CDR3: TGCGCCAGCAGCTTGAGAGGGGGCGGAGGGATCTCAGATACGCAGTATTTT.

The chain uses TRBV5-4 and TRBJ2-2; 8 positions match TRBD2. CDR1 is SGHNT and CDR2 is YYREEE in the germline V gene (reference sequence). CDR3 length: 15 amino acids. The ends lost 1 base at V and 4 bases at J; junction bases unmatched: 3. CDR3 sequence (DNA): TGTGCCAGCAGCTTGCGGGAGGGGGTCACCGGGGAGCTGTTTTTT. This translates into CASSLREGVTGELFF.

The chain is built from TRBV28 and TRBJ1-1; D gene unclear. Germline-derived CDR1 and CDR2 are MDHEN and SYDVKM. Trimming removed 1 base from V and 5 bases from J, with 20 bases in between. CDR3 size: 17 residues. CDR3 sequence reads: CASSLLGQAWVPTEAFF. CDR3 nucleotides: TGTGCCAGCAGTTTATTAGGCCAGGCATGGGTACCGACTGAAGCTTTCTTT.

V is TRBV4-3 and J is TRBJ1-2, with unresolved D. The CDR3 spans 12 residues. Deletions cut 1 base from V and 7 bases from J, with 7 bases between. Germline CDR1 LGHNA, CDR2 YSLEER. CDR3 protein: CASSQGGRGYTF. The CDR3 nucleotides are TGCGCCAGCAGCCAAGGAGGTCGTGGCTACACCTTC.

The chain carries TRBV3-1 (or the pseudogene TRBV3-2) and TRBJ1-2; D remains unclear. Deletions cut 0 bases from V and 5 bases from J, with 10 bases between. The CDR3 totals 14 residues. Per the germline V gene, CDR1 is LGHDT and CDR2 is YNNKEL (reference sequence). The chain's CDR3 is CASSQDLGSYGYTF. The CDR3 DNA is TGTGCCAGCAGCCAAGATCTGGGGAGTTATGGCTACACCTTC.

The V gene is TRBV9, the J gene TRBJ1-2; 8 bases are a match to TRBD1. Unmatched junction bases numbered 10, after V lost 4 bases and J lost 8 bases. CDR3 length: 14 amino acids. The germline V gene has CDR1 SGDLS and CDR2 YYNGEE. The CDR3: CASSPLDRVGGYTF. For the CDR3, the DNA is TGTGCCAGCAGCCCACTGGACAGGGTTGGAGGCTACACCTTC.

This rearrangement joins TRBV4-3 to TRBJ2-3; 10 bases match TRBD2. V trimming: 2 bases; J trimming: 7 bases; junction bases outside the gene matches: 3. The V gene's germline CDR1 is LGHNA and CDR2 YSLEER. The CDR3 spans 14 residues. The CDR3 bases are TGCGCCAGCAGCCAACAAACTAGCGGGAATACGCAGTATTTT. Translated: CASSQQTSGNTQYF.

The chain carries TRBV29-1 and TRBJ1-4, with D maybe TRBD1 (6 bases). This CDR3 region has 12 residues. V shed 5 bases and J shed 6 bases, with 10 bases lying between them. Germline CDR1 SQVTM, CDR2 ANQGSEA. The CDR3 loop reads CSVSRQDEKLFF. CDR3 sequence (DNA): TGCAGCGTTTCACGACAGGATGAAAAACTGTTTTTT.

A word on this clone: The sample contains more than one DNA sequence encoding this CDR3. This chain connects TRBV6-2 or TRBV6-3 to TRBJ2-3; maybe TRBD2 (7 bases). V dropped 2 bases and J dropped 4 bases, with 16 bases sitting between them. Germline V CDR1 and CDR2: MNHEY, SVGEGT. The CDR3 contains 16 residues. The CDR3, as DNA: TGTGCCAGCAGTTACGGGGGGCGGGGGAAGGCAGATACGCAGTATTTT. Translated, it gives CASSYGGRGKADTQYF.

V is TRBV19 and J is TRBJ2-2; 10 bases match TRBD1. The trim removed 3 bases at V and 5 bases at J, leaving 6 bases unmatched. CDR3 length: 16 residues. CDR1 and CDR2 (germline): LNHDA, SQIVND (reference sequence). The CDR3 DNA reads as TGTGCCAGTAGTATTGTTGGGACAGGGGTTACCGGGGAGCTGTTTTTT. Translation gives CASSIVGTGVTGELFF.

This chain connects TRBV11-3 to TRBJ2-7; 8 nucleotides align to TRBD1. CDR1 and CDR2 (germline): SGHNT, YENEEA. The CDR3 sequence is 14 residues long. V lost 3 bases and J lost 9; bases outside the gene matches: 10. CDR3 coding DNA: TGTGCCAGCAGCTTGGCAGGGGGCGAACTATGGCAGTACGTC. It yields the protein CASSLAGGELWQYV.

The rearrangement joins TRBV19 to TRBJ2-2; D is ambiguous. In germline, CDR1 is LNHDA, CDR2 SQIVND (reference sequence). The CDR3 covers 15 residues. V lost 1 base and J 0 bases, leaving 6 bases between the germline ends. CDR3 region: CASSIGLANTGELFF. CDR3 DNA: TGTGCCAGTAGTATAGGACTGGCGAACACCGGGGAGCTGTTTTTT.

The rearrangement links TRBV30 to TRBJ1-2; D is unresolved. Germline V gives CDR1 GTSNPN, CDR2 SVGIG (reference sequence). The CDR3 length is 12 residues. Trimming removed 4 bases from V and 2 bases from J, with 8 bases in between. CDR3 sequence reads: CAWTPQNYGYTF. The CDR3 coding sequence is TGTGCCTGGACTCCTCAGAACTATGGCTACACCTTC. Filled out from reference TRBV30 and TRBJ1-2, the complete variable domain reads SQTIHQWPATLVQPVGSPLSLECTVEGTSNPNLYWYRQAAGRGLQLLFYSVGIGQISSEVPQNLSASRPQDRQFILSSKKLLLSDSGFYLCAWTPQNYGYTFGSGTRLTVV.

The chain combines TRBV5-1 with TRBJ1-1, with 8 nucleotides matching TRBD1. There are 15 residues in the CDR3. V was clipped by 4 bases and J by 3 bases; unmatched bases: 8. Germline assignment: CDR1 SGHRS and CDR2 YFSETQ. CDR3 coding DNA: TGCGCCAGCAGCCGTACAGGACAGGGACACACTGAAGCTTTCTTT. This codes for CASSRTGQGHTEAFF.

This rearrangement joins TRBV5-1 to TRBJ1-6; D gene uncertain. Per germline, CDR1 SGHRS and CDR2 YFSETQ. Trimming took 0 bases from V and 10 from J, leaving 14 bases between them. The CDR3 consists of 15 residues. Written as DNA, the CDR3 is TGCGCCAGCAGCTTGGAAGACATTTTTCACTCACCCCTCCACTTT. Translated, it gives CASSLEDIFHSPLHF. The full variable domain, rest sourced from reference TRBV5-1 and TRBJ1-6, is KAGVTQTPRYLIKTRGQQVTLSCSPISGHRSVSWYQQTPGQGLQFLFEYFSETQRNKGNFPGRFSGRQFSNSRSEMNVSTLELGDSALYLCASSLEDIFHSPLHFGNGTRLTVT.

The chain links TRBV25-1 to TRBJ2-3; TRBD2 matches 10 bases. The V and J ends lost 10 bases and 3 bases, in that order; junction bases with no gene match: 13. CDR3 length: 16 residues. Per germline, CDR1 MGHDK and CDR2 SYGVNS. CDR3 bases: TGTGCCACCAAAGGCTTACTAGCGGGGTTTACAGATACGCAGTATTTT. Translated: CATKGLLAGFTDTQYF.

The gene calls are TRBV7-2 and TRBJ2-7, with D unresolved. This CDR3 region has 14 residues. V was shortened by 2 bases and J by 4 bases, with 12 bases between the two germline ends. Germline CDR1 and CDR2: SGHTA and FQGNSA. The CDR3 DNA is TGTGCCAGCAGCTTAAACAGAGACCTATACGAGCAGTACTTC. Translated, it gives CASSLNRDLYEQYF. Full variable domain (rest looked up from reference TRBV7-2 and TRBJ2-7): GAGVSQSPSNKVTEKGKDVELRCDPISGHTALYWYRQSLGQGLEFLIYFQGNSAPDKSGLPSDRFSAERTGGSVSTLTIQRTQQEDSAVYLCASSLNRDLYEQYFGPGTRLTVT.

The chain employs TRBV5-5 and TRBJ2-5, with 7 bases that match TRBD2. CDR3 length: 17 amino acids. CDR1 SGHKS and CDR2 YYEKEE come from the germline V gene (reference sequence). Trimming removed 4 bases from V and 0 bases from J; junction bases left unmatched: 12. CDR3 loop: CASSLEESGVYQETQYF. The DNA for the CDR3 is TGTGCCAGCAGCCTAGAGGAGAGCGGGGTGTACCAAGAGACCCAGTACTTC.

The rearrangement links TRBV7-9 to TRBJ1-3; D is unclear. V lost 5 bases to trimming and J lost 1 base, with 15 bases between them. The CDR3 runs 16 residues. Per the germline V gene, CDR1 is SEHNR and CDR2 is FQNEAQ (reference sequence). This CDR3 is CASSAWGGGSGNTIYF. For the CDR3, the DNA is TGTGCCAGCAGCGCTTGGGGAGGAGGTTCTGGAAACACCATATATTTT.

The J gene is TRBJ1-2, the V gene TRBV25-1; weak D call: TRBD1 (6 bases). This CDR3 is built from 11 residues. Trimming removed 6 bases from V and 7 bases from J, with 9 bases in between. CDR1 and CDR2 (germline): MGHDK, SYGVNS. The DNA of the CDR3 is TGTGCCAGCAGCAGGGGTGGTGGCTACACCTTC. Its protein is CASSRGGGYTF.

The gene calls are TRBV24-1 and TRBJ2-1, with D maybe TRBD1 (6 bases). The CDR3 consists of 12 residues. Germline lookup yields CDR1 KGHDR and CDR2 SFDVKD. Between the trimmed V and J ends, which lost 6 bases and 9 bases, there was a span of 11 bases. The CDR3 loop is CATSLGAGEQFF. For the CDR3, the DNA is TGTGCCACCAGTTTGGGGGCCGGTGAGCAGTTCTTC.